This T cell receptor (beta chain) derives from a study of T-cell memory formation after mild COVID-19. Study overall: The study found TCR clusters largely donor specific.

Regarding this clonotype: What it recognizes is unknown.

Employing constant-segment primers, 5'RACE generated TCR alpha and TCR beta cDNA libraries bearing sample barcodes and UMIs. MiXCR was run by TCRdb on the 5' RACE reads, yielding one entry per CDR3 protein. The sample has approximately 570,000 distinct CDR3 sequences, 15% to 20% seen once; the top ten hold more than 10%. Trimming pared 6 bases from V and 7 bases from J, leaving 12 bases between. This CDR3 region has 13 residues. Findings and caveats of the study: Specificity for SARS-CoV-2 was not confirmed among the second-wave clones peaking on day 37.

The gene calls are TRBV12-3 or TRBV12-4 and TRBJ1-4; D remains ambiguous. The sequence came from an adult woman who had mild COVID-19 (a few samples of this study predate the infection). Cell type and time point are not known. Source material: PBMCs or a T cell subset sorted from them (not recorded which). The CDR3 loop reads CASSRDSGEKLFF. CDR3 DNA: TGTGCCAGCAGCCGTGACTCGGGTGAAAAACTGTTTTTT.